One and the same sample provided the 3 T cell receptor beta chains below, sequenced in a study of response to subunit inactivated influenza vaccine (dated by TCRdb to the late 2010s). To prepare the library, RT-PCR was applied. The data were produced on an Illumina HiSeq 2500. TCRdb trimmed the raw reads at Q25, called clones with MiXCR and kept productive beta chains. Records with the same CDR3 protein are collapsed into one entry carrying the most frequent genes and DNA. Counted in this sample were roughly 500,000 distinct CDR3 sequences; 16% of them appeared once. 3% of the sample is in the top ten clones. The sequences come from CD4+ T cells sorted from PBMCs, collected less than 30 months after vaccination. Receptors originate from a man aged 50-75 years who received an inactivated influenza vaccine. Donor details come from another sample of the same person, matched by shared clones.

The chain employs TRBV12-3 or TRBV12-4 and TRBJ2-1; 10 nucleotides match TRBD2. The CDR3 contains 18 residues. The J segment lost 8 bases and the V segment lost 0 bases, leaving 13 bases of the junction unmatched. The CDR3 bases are TGTGCCAGCAGTTTAGCGGGTGGCTTAGCGGGAGGCGTCGATGAGCAGTTCTTC. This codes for CASSLAGGLAGGVDEQFF.

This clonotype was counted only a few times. CDR3 protein: CASSWRDRYSGLHF. DNA for the CDR3: TGTGCCAGCAGTTGGAGGGACAGGTATAGTGGCCTCCACTTT. This rearrangement joins TRBV27 to TRBJ1-6, with 8 positions matching TRBD1. This CDR3 comprises 14 residues. Trimming cost V 4 bases and J 15 bases; bases outside gene matches: 11. From germline, CDR1 is MNHEY and CDR2 SMNVEV (reference sequence).

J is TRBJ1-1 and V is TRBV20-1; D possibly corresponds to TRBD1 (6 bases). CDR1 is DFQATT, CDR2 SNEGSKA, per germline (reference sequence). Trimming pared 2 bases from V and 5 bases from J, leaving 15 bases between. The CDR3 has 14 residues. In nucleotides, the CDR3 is TGCAGTGCTAGACCCCCTACTAGGGGGACTGAAGCTTTCTTT. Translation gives CSARPPTRGTEAFF.